This TCR beta chain was recovered during a study of T-cell memory formation after mild COVID-19. 5'RACE primed from the constant segment yielded TCR alpha and TCR beta cDNA libraries bearing sample barcodes and UMIs. TCRdb re-called the 5' RACE reads through MiXCR, storing one row per CDR3 protein. The data show some 450,000 distinct CDR3 sequences, 20% seen once. A few counts support this clonotype. The antigen is undetermined. The study's findings and limits: Researchers found some responding clones in pre-infection memory, a sign that cross-reactive memory joined.

Sequenced: PBMCs or a T cell subset sorted from them (not recorded which). This clonotype was sampled from an adult woman who had mild COVID-19 (a few samples of this study predate the infection). Cell type and time point are not known.

CDR3 DNA sequence: TGTGCCAGCAGCGGGCCCGGGACACTGAACACTGAAGCTTTCTTT. Residues: CASSGPGTLNTEAFF. This sequence joins TRBV12-3 or TRBV12-4 and TRBJ1-1, with a tentative D call TRBD1 (6 bases). V was shortened by 6 bases and J by 0 bases, with 14 bases between the two germline ends. This CDR3 has 15 amino acids.